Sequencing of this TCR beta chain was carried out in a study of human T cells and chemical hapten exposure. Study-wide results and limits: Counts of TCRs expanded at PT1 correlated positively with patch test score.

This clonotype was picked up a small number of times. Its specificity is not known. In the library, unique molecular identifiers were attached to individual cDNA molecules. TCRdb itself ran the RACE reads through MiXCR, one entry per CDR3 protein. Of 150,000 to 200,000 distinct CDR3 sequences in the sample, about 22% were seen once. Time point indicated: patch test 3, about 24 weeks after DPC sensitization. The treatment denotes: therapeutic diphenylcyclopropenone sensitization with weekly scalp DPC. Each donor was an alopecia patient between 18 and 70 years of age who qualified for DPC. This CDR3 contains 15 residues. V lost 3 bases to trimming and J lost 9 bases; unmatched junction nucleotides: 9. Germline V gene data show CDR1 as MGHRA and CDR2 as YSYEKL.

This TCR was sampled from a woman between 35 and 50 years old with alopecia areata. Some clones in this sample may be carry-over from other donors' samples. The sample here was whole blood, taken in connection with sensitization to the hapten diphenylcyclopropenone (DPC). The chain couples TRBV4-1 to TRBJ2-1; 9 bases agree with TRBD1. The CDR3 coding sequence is TGCGCCAGCAGCCAGTCGTGGGGACAGGGAGGTGAGCAGTTCTTC. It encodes CASSQSWGQGGEQFF.